This T cell receptor (beta chain) was recovered during a study of OX40 agonist ivuxolimab in advanced cancers. Across the study: Dose-escalation patients were diagnosed with hepatocellular carcinoma, melanoma, renal cell cancer or head and neck cancer. The study's findings and limits: Dose levels from 0.1 to 3.0 mg/kg saw CD4+ and CD8+ blood T cells expand clonally by week 6.

Autoimmune disease history or systemic immunosuppression disqualified patients. Data came from immunoSEQ multiplex PCR; TCRdb stores just in-frame clones and leaves some out. Of 69,000 or so clones detected, less than 85% appear once; the ten largest clones hold roughly 0.89%. As concerns this clone: What it binds is not known.

The source was CD4+ or CD8+ T cells sorted from blood, collected in a trial of the OX40 agonist ivuxolimab. The TCR originated in an adult with an advanced solid tumor such as melanoma, head and neck, liver or kidney cancer.

CDR3 region: CASSPDLGTREGEQYF. As DNA, the CDR3 is TGTGCCAGCAGCCCAGACTTGGGGACGAGAGAAGGAGAGCAGTACTTC. The rearrangement joins TRBV5-6 to TRBJ2-7; tentatively, D is TRBD1 or TRBD2 (5 bases each). V lost 4 bases and J lost 7, with 24 bases in between. The CDR3 runs to 16 residues. Germline values: CDR1 SGHDT, CDR2 YYEEEE. Full variable domain (remainder filled in from reference TRBV5-6 and TRBJ2-7): DAGVTQSPTHLIKTRGQQVTLRCSPKSGHDTVSWYQQALGQGPQFIFQYYEEEERQRGNFPDRFSGHQFPNYSSELNVNALLLGDSALYLCASSPDLGTREGEQYFGPGTRLTVT.